The present T cell receptor (beta chain) was sequenced within a study of blood T cell repertoires in COVID-19. Study details: Spain, Italy and the United States supplied samples that represented acute and convalescent COVID-19. PBMCs, B-cell-depleted T cells, or T cells provided the cDNA or gDNA that made up the material.

Only a few counts were recorded for this clone. V lost 4 bases to trimming and J lost 4 bases, with 10 bases between them. Per germline, CDR1 SNHLY and CDR2 FYNNEI. This CDR3 comprises 13 residues. As processed by the authors: Estimated nucleated cell counts came from reference gene primer amplification. Clones were sequenced by immunoSEQ multiplex PCR, and TCRdb holds only the in-frame ones, with some missing. From that table come the V and J calls and clone size; the DNA was used to work out D and trimming. The table records approximately 230,000 clones, about four fifths of them present only once. The clonotype comes from a man older than 75 with acute or convalescent COVID-19. Sequenced material: peripheral blood. V is TRBV2 and J is TRBJ1-1; D remains ambiguous. This chain's CDR3 is CASSVSGSTEAFF. Here the CDR3 DNA reads TGTGCCAGCAGTGTGTCAGGAAGCACTGAAGCTTTCTTT.